This T cell receptor beta chain was captured in a study of human T cells and chemical hapten exposure. Findings of the study overall: Among expanded TCRs, significantly more large CDR3 similarity clusters formed than among controls.

Described time point: patch test 3, about 24 weeks after DPC sensitization. Treatment in this sample: therapeutic diphenylcyclopropenone sensitization with weekly scalp DPC. V was clipped by 2 bases and J by 7 bases; unmatched bases: 13. The CDR3 covers 17 residues. The germline V gene has CDR1 MNHNY and CDR2 SVGAGI (reference sequence). Individual cDNA molecules in this library carried unique molecular identifiers. A single record per CDR3 protein comes from TCRdb applying MiXCR to the RACE reads. The sample contains some 74,000 distinct CDR3 sequences, roughly 13% of which appear only once. This clonotype appeared many times. Its matching antigen is unknown.

The TCR sequence derives from a woman aged 50 to 65 with alopecia areata. Some clones in this sample may be carry-over from other donors' samples. The input for sequencing was whole blood, taken in connection with sensitization to the hapten diphenylcyclopropenone (DPC). J is TRBJ2-1 and V is TRBV6-6, with 8 bases lining up with TRBD2. For the CDR3, the DNA is TGTGCCAGCAGTTACACCTCCCTCGCGGGGGGTGGTAATGAGCAGTTCTTC. This translates into CASSYTSLAGGGNEQFF.